Below, 29 T cell receptor beta chains from the same sample are listed, as sequenced in a study of blood T cell repertoires in COVID-19. TCRdb's table, derived via immunoSEQ multiplex PCR, lists solely in-frame clones and lacks some. This sample carries 200,000 to 250,000 clones, about 84% of them seen once, and the ten largest clones take approximately 1.8%. The sequencing sample was made of PBMCs or T cells enriched from blood (not recorded which). Source of these receptors: a man aged 55 to 70 who had recovered from COVID-19.

The chain has TRBV11-2 and TRBJ2-7; 11 nucleotides align to TRBD1. Germline trimming cut 5 bases from V and 6 bases from J; bases unmatched to any gene: 9. The CDR3 is 15 residues long. Germline V gives CDR1 SGHAT, CDR2 FQNNGV. CDR3 in amino acids: CASSRGGQGAFEQYF. The CDR3 bases are TGTGCCAGCAGCCGTGGCGGACAGGGGGCATTCGAGCAGTACTTC.

The genes are TRBV4-1 and TRBJ2-1, with D perhaps matching TRBD1 (5 bases). Germline CDR1 is MGHRA and CDR2 is YSYEKL. The CDR3 spans 16 residues. Trimming shortened V by 1 base and J by 3 bases, and 13 bases separated the two germline ends. As DNA, the CDR3 is TGCGCCAGCAGCCAAGCGTGGCAGGGCTTCTACAATGAGCAGTTCTTC. Translated, it gives CASSQAWQGFYNEQFF.

This clone was counted a single time. The J gene is TRBJ1-3, the V gene TRBV5-1, with 7 bases identical to TRBD1. Germline V gene lookup returns CDR1 SGHRS and CDR2 YFSETQ. The V gene end was trimmed by 4 bases and the J gene end by 4 bases; junction bases not matched to a gene: 2. The CDR3 spans 13 residues. Written as DNA, the CDR3 is TGCGCCAGCAGCGTGACAGGGGGAAACACCATATATTTT. Amino acid sequence: CASSVTGGNTIYF.

V gene TRBV7-9 combines with J gene TRBJ1-1; 7 nucleotides agree with TRBD1. The ends lost 6 bases at V and 8 bases at J; junction bases unmatched: 6. The CDR3 is 12 residues long. Germline CDR1 is SEHNR and CDR2 is FQNEAQ (reference sequence). Here the CDR3 DNA reads TGTGCCAGCAGTCTGACAGGGATCGAAGCTTTCTTT. It specifies CASSLTGIEAFF.

The V call is TRBV19, the J call TRBJ2-3, with a weak D call TRBD1 (5 bases). Germline V lookup: CDR1 LNHDA, CDR2 SQIVND (reference sequence). CDR3 length: 15 residues. The ends were cut back, 3 bases at V and 4 bases at J, with 14 bases in the middle. The CDR3 DNA follows: TGTGCCAGTAGTATGGGGCTAGTGCGCTCAGATACGCAGTATTTT. It codes for CASSMGLVRSDTQYF.

The rearrangement links TRBV5-1 to TRBJ1-1; 7 nucleotides line up with TRBD1. This CDR3 has 16 amino acids. Germline CDR1 reads SGHRS; CDR2 reads YFSETQ. V dropped 0 bases and J dropped 1; count of bases not matched to a gene: 6. The CDR3, as DNA: TGCGCCAGCAGCTTGGTAGGGGCAGGGGGGAACACTGAAGCTTTCTTT. Amino acids: CASSLVGAGGNTEAFF. Variable domain in full (rest from reference TRBV5-1 and TRBJ1-1): KAGVTQTPRYLIKTRGQQVTLSCSPISGHRSVSWYQQTPGQGLQFLFEYFSETQRNKGNFPGRFSGRQFSNSRSEMNVSTLELGDSALYLCASSLVGAGGNTEAFFGQGTRLTVV.

V usage is TRBV11-2 and J usage is TRBJ1-1, with D uncertain. The CDR3 totals 13 residues. Germline V lookup: CDR1 SGHAT, CDR2 FQNNGV. Trimming shortened V by 6 bases and J by 5 bases, and 13 bases separated the two germline ends. The CDR3 DNA sequence: TGTGCCAGCAGTCTCTTTTCGCGGACTGAAGCTTTCTTT. Translating gives CASSLFSRTEAFF.

The V call is TRBV6-5, the J call TRBJ1-1; weak D call: TRBD1 (5 bases). CDR3 size: 14 residues. Germline CDR1 MNHEY, CDR2 SVGAGI. Trimming removed 4 bases at V and 0 bases at J, with 9 bases between. The DNA of the CDR3 is TGTGCCAGCAGTTGGGGGGGGATGAACACTGAAGCTTTCTTT. Protein: CASSWGGMNTEAFF.

The V and J genes are TRBV7-8 and TRBJ1-5, with TRBD1 identical over 9 bases. V lost 4 bases to trimming and J lost 6 bases; unmatched junction nucleotides: 7. The germline CDR1 and CDR2 sequences are SGHVS and FQNEAQ. This CDR3 comprises 15 residues. The CDR3 loop reads CASSSLGTGIQPQHF. The CDR3 region has the DNA TGTGCCAGCAGCTCACTAGGGACAGGGATTCAGCCCCAGCATTTT. The full variable domain, its missing parts supplied by reference TRBV7-8 and TRBJ1-5, is GAGVSQSPRYKVAKRGQDVALRCDPISGHVSLFWYQQALGQGPEFLTYFQNEAQLDKSGLPSDRFFAERPEGSVSTLKIQRTQQEDSAVYLCASSSLGTGIQPQHFGDGTRLSIL.

This chain connects TRBV7-2 to TRBJ2-5; 7 nucleotides align to TRBD1. Trimming removed 6 bases from V and 5 bases from J; junction bases left unmatched: 12. The length of the CDR3 is 15 residues. In germline, CDR1 is SGHTA, CDR2 FQGNSA. CDR3 in DNA: TGTGCCAGCAGATCAACAGGGGTAACATGGGAGACCCAGTACTTC. Translation gives CASRSTGVTWETQYF.

The CDR3 region is CASRADSGSGNTIYF. CDR3 DNA sequence: TGTGCCAGCAGAGCGGACAGTGGCTCTGGAAACACCATATATTTT. V usage is TRBV2 and J usage is TRBJ1-3, with D possibly TRBD1 on 6 matching bases. Germline CDR1 SNHLY, CDR2 FYNNEI. V lost 6 bases and J 0 bases, leaving 12 bases between the germline ends. This CDR3 has 15 residues.

Concerning this clone: A much larger clonotype is one base distant, so this may be a read error. The chain is built from TRBV7-2 and TRBJ1-1; perhaps TRBD1 as D (6 bases). The CDR3 loop spans 13 amino acids. Per the germline V gene, CDR1 is SGHTA and CDR2 is FQGNSA. V lost 3 bases to trimming and J lost 1 base, with 6 bases between them. This CDR3 is CASSLTGNTEAFF. The CDR3, as DNA: TGTGCCAGCAGCTTGACAGGGAACACTGAAGCTTTCTTT.

The V and J genes are TRBV6-2 or TRBV6-3 and TRBJ1-5; perhaps TRBD1 as D (5 bases). CDR1 is MNHEY, CDR2 SVGEGT, per germline. The CDR3 is 15 amino acids. V lost 2 bases, J lost 6 bases, and 14 bases lay in between. In DNA, the CDR3 is TGTGCCAGCAGTTACAGGGGCATCTGGGCTCAGCCCCAGCATTTT. Residues: CASSYRGIWAQPQHF.

This chain uses TRBV19 with TRBJ1-6; D is ambiguous. The germline V and J ends were trimmed by 0 bases and 7 bases, with 10 bases remaining between them. CDR3 length: 15 amino acids. Per germline, CDR1 LNHDA and CDR2 SQIVND (reference sequence). The DNA for the CDR3 is TGTGCCAGTAGTATAGATCTGTCCAGAAATTCACCCCTCCACTTT. Its protein is CASSIDLSRNSPLHF.

The CDR3 bases are TGTGCCACCAGTGACCCTGGGACTAGCGGCGCGGATACGCAGTATTTT. Its translation is CATSDPGTSGADTQYF. This sequence joins TRBV24-1 and TRBJ2-3; 11 nucleotides agree with TRBD2. The junction had 8 bases not matched to a gene; V was cut back by 4 bases and J by 6 bases. The length of the CDR3 is 16 residues. From germline, CDR1 is KGHDR and CDR2 SFDVKD.

The chain recombines TRBV6-5 with TRBJ2-3; a weak D match, TRBD1 (5 bases). The CDR3 runs to 14 residues. Trimming stripped 6 bases from V and 2 bases from J, with 12 bases between. In germline, CDR1 is MNHEY, CDR2 SVGAGI. Here the CDR3 reads CASRSDGHTDTQYF. The CDR3 bases are TGTGCCAGCAGATCTGACGGACACACAGATACGCAGTATTTT.

V usage is TRBV20-1 and J usage is TRBJ2-1, with TRBD2 matching over 12 bases. CDR1 is DFQATT and CDR2 is SNEGSKA in the germline V gene (reference sequence). This CDR3 spans 16 amino acids. Losses at the gene ends were 3 bases for V and 6 bases for J; bases not matched to a gene: 9. In nucleotides, the CDR3 is TGCAGTGCTAGTGTCCTAGCGGGGGGGCAGGGCAATGAGCAGTTCTTC. Amino acids: CSASVLAGGQGNEQFF.

The chain is built from TRBV6-5 and TRBJ1-1, with 10 bases matching TRBD1. The V segment lost 5 bases and the J segment 2 bases; nucleotides outside the gene matches: 5. CDR3 length equals 15 residues. Germline V gene lookup returns CDR1 MNHEY and CDR2 SVGAGI. DNA of the CDR3: TGTGCCAGCAGTACCGGGACAGGGGCCAACACTGAAGCTTTCTTT. Residues: CASSTGTGANTEAFF.

This chain joins TRBV19 and TRBJ2-4; D possibly corresponds to TRBD2 (6 bases). Germline assignment: CDR1 LNHDA and CDR2 SQIVND (reference sequence). The V end was cut by 5 bases, the J end by 0 bases, with 20 bases between. The CDR3 is 18 amino acids. CDR3 coding DNA: TGTGCCAGTAGTGGGGGGTATGGGAGGTCTCTAGCCAAAAACATTCAGTACTTC. Translating it yields CASSGGYGRSLAKNIQYF.

This clone was picked up one time. The genes are TRBV4-2 and TRBJ1-2; D possibly corresponds to TRBD1 (5 bases). The CDR3 covers 13 residues. CDR1 is LGHNA, CDR2 YNFKEQ, per germline. V was trimmed by 1 base and J by 7 bases, leaving 10 bases between them. Here the CDR3 DNA reads TGTGCCAGCAGCCAAGGTGAAGGGGTTGGCTACACCTTC. Its protein is CASSQGEGVGYTF.

In regard to this clone: The same CDR3 can be traced to other DNA sequences in this sample. The V gene is TRBV4-3, the J gene TRBJ2-3; possibly TRBD2 for D (5 bases). Trimming cost V 0 bases and J 4 bases, with 14 bases left between them. This CDR3 contains 16 residues. Germline lookup yields CDR1 LGHNA and CDR2 YSLEER. CDR3 DNA sequence: TGCGCCAGCAGCCAAGACCCCGGGCGGGCGGCAGATACGCAGTATTTT. Translating gives CASSQDPGRAADTQYF.

The V and J genes are TRBV6-2 or TRBV6-3 and TRBJ1-3; TRBD1 is a possible D gene (5 bases). The CDR3 is made up of 17 amino acids. Germline-derived CDR1 and CDR2 are MNHEY and SVGEGT. V was trimmed by 4 bases and J by 2 bases, leaving 18 bases between them. The CDR3, as DNA: TGTGCCAGCAGTTCCCCCCCCCGTTGGACAACTGGAAACACCATATATTTT. Translation gives CASSSPPRWTTGNTIYF.

V is TRBV19 and J is TRBJ2-1; D remains ambiguous. This CDR3 has 13 amino acids. CDR1 LNHDA and CDR2 SQIVND come from the germline V gene (reference sequence). The V and J ends lost 5 bases and 3 bases respectively, with 8 bases between them. The CDR3 is CASSGRHYNEQFF. The CDR3 DNA reads as TGTGCCAGTAGTGGGCGACACTACAATGAGCAGTTCTTC.

This chain uses TRBV5-8 with TRBJ2-1, with TRBD2 matching over 7 bases. CDR1 is SGHTS and CDR2 is YDEGEE in the germline V gene. V trimming: 4 bases; J trimming: 7 bases; junction bases outside the gene matches: 8. This CDR3 spans 14 amino acids. Here the CDR3 reads CASSRRTSPNEQFF. For the CDR3, the DNA is TGTGCCAGCAGCCGGAGGACTAGTCCAAATGAGCAGTTCTTC. The whole variable domain, filled in from reference TRBV5-8 and TRBJ2-1, reads EAGVTQSPTHLIKTRGQQATLRCSPISGHTSVYWYQQALGLGLQFLLWYDEGEERNRGNFPPRFSGRQFPNYSSELNVNALELEDSALYLCASSRRTSPNEQFFGPGTRLTVL.

J is TRBJ1-2 and V is TRBV19, with D perhaps matching TRBD1 (5 bases). The CDR3 contains 15 residues. Trimming left V 1 base short and J 4 bases short, with 13 bases between. The germline V gene encodes CDR1 LNHDA and CDR2 SQIVND (reference sequence). DNA of the CDR3: TGTGCCAGTAGTATAGGAGGTACAGGCGGCTATGGCTACACCTTC. Translation gives CASSIGGTGGYGYTF.

This chain links TRBV3-1 (or the pseudogene TRBV3-2) with TRBJ2-3; 8 bases are shared with TRBD2. V lost 1 base to trimming and J lost 4 bases; unmatched junction nucleotides: 1. Per germline, CDR1 LGHDT and CDR2 YNNKEL (reference sequence). The CDR3 has 14 residues. CDR3 sequence (DNA): TGTGCCAGCAGCCAAGGGACTAGCTCAGATACGCAGTATTTT. This encodes CASSQGTSSDTQYF.

The genes are TRBV5-1 and TRBJ2-3; 10 bases line up with TRBD2. CDR3 length: 14 residues. Germline loops: CDR1 SGHRS, CDR2 YFSETQ. V shed 4 bases and J 3 bases; nucleotides not matched to a gene: 2. The DNA for the CDR3 is TGCGCCAGCAGCCCGACTAGCGGGACAGATACGCAGTATTTT. Its translation: CASSPTSGTDTQYF.

The chain employs TRBV6-5 and TRBJ1-3; no definite D call. The germline CDR1 and CDR2 sequences are MNHEY and SVGAGI. This CDR3 contains 15 residues. Trimming removed 6 bases at V and 1 base at J, with 13 bases between. CDR3 sequence reads: CASSRHGRSGNTIYF. For the CDR3, the DNA is TGTGCCAGCAGCAGACACGGGAGGTCTGGAAACACCATATATTTT.

CDR3 DNA sequence: TGCGCCAGCAGCCAAGTCCTAGCGGGGGGGCTGGGGGATACGCAGTATTTT. Its protein product is CASSQVLAGGLGDTQYF. The J gene is TRBJ2-3, the V gene TRBV4-3; TRBD2 aligns across 12 bases. This CDR3 is 17 amino acids long. Trimming took 1 base from V and 6 from J; bases not matched to a gene: 8. Per germline, CDR1 LGHNA and CDR2 YSLEER.